This T cell receptor (beta chain) appears in the sequencing data of a study of cytomegalovirus exposure and HLA in healthy donors. The V and J ends lost 0 bases and 2 bases, in that order; junction bases with no gene match: 2. CDR1 MGHRA and CDR2 YSYEKL come from the germline V gene. This CDR3 has 16 amino acids. The PCR made use of 60 Vbeta and 13 Jbeta primers. Only in-frame clones appear in the TCRdb table, and some are missing; sequencing was by immunoSEQ multiplex PCR. The sample contains under 100,000 clones, around two thirds of which appear only once. The sample consisted of PBMCs. J is TRBJ2-5 and V is TRBV4-1; 11 nucleotides match TRBD2. The sequence came from a woman in her 30s in good health and CMV-seropositive. The CDR3 spells CASSQDLAGGQETQYF. Here the CDR3 DNA reads TGCGCCAGCAGCCAAGATTTAGCGGGGGGGCAAGAGACCCAGTACTTC.